The 27 T cell receptor beta chains presented below share a single source sample, sequenced in a study of CD8 T cells in ankylosing spondylitis. MiXCR, applied by TCRdb to the 5' RACE reads, yields one record per CDR3 protein. The data show 250,000 to 350,000 distinct CDR3 sequences, 20% seen once. The sequencing sample was made of blood, either unsorted or a sorted T cell fraction (not recorded which). The receptor source for this set is a male donor with ankylosing spondylitis or in good health (not recorded which).

The rearrangement joins TRBV11-3 to TRBJ1-1; 8 bases align to TRBD1. Germline assignment: CDR1 SGHNT and CDR2 YENEEA. After removal of 4 bases from V and 9 bases from J, the junction contained 4 bases not matched to a gene. CDR3 length equals 12 residues. The CDR3 coding sequence is TGTGCCAGCAGCTCCGGACAGGGCCAAGCTTTCTTT. This codes for CASSSGQGQAFF.

The rearrangement links TRBV20-1 to TRBJ2-1; 8 bases fit TRBD1. Germline V gene sequence: CDR1 DFQATT, CDR2 SNEGSKA (reference sequence). The J segment lost 6 bases and the V segment lost 3 bases, leaving 4 bases of the junction unmatched. CDR3 length equals 13 residues. The DNA of the CDR3 is TGCAGTGCTAGGACAGGGGTTAGCAATGAGCAGTTCTTC. Protein: CSARTGVSNEQFF.

This clonotype was detected a few times. This chain connects TRBV2 to TRBJ1-6; the match to TRBD1 covers 11 bases. The CDR3 spans 15 residues. Germline V gene sequence: CDR1 SNHLY, CDR2 FYNNEI. The V segment lost 6 bases and the J segment 6 bases; nucleotides outside the gene matches: 4. The CDR3 sequence is CASRGDRGVNSPLHF. In DNA, the CDR3 is TGTGCCAGCAGGGGGGACAGGGGGGTTAATTCACCCCTCCACTTT.

V is TRBV7-9 and J is TRBJ2-3; D gene ambiguous. CDR1 and CDR2 from the germline V gene are SEHNR and FQNEAQ (reference sequence). The CDR3 length is 15 residues. V was clipped by 4 bases and J by 2 bases, with 13 bases between them. The DNA for the CDR3 is TGTGCCAGCAGCTCCTTCCCTACATTCACAGATACGCAGTATTTT. Its protein is CASSSFPTFTDTQYF.

Here the CDR3 DNA reads TGTGCCAGCAGCCGACAACTAGCGGGGGGTTTCCAAGAGACCCAGTACTTC. Protein: CASSRQLAGGFQETQYF. The gene calls are TRBV7-2 and TRBJ2-5, with 12 bases identical to TRBD2. The germline V gene encodes CDR1 SGHTA and CDR2 FQGNSA. The CDR3 is 17 residues long. V shed 5 bases and J 1 base; nucleotides not matched to a gene: 8.

This clonotype was detected a few times. The gene calls are TRBV20-1 and TRBJ2-5, with 11 bases that match TRBD2. The CDR3 runs to 15 residues. V was pared by 1 base and J by 1 base, with 2 bases of the junction left unmatched. CDR1 is DFQATT and CDR2 is SNEGSKA in the germline V gene (reference sequence). CDR3 nucleotides: TGCAGTGCTAGAGGACTAGCGGGGATCCAAGAGACCCAGTACTTC. This encodes CSARGLAGIQETQYF.

There are a few counts of this clonotype. V and J are TRBV6-1 and TRBJ1-5, with 8 bases lining up with TRBD1. CDR3 length: 15 residues. In germline, CDR1 is MNHNS, CDR2 SASEGT. V was clipped by 10 bases and J by 4 bases; unmatched bases: 12. CDR3 DNA sequence: TGTGCCACCGTCTTCCCAGGGGGCAGAAATCAGCCCCAGCATTTT. This gives the protein CATVFPGGRNQPQHF.

This clonotype was counted between two and nine times. The rearrangement uses TRBV7-3 and TRBJ2-3; D might be TRBD2 (6 bases). In germline, CDR1 is SGHTA, CDR2 FQGTGA. CDR3 length equals 15 residues. Trimming took off 6 bases at V and 2 bases at J, with 15 bases between the two ends. The CDR3 coding sequence is TGTGCCAGCAGTCGCGGGACTCTATTCACAGATACGCAGTATTTT. This sequence encodes CASSRGTLFTDTQYF.

At least ten counts were recorded for this clonotype. CDR3 sequence reads: CASSVGSGRAGHNEQFF. CDR3 coding DNA: TGCGCCAGCAGTGTAGGTAGCGGGAGGGCCGGGCACAATGAGCAGTTCTTC. V and J are TRBV10-2 and TRBJ2-1; TRBD2 matches at 11 bases. CDR1 WSHSY and CDR2 SAAADI come from the germline V gene. The CDR3 runs 17 residues. The J segment lost 5 bases and the V segment lost 4 bases, leaving 10 bases of the junction unmatched.

There are many counts of this clonotype. The rearrangement joins TRBV24-1 to TRBJ2-1; D may be TRBD2 (5 bases). This CDR3 contains 13 residues. Germline lookup yields CDR1 KGHDR and CDR2 SFDVKD. Deletions cut 3 bases from V and 7 bases from J, with 9 bases between. The CDR3 region is CATSDDRLNEQFF. CDR3 in DNA: TGTGCCACCAGTGATGACCGACTAAATGAGCAGTTCTTC.

The rearrangement joins TRBV12-3 or TRBV12-4 to TRBJ1-5; no definite D call. This CDR3 has 14 amino acids. V lost 6 bases, J lost 6 bases, and 15 bases lay in between. Here the CDR3 DNA reads TGTGCCAGCAGCCCTGCGGGTTCCGGTCAGCCCCAGCATTTT. This encodes CASSPAGSGQPQHF.

This chain uses TRBV6-1 with TRBJ2-3; TRBD1 matches at 9 bases. After removal of 6 bases from V and 0 bases from J, the junction contained 10 bases not matched to a gene. From germline, CDR1 is MNHNS and CDR2 SASEGT. This CDR3 has 17 amino acids. In DNA form, the CDR3 reads TGTGCCAGCAGCAGCCGCGGGACAGGGACTAGCACAGATACGCAGTATTTT. Its protein product is CASSSRGTGTSTDTQYF.

This clonotype was seen only a few times. The chain is built from TRBV20-1 and TRBJ2-3; TRBD2 agrees at 14 bases. Germline CDR1 reads DFQATT; CDR2 reads SNEGSKA (reference sequence). With V trimmed by 6 bases and J by 2 bases, 10 bases remained unmatched. This CDR3 spans 17 amino acids. This CDR3 reads CSASHRGLAGVTDTQYF. CDR3 sequence (DNA): TGCAGTGCGAGCCACCGGGGACTAGCGGGAGTCACAGATACGCAGTATTTT.

The sample holds a few counts of this clonotype. The chain uses TRBV27 and TRBJ1-6; D is unclear. Trimming shortened V by 3 bases and J by 7 bases, and 19 bases separated the two germline ends. This CDR3 region has 17 residues. CDR1 and CDR2 (germline): MNHEY, SMNVEV (reference sequence). The CDR3 here is CASSLRPGQILNSPLHF. The DNA of the CDR3 is TGTGCCAGCAGTTTGAGACCTGGGCAGATTCTGAATTCACCCCTCCACTTT.

The chain uses TRBV6-5 and TRBJ2-1, with 8 bases lining up with TRBD2. Looked up from germline, CDR1 is MNHEY and CDR2 is SVGAGI. V lost 0 bases to trimming and J lost 7 bases; unmatched junction nucleotides: 2. This CDR3 has 14 amino acids. The CDR3 is CASSYSGTRNEQFF. The CDR3 DNA is TGTGCCAGCAGTTACTCGGGGACTAGGAATGAGCAGTTCTTC.

This clonotype occurred a few times. V usage is TRBV5-1 and J usage is TRBJ2-5, with a tentative D call TRBD1 (6 bases). V was trimmed by 0 bases and J by 4 bases, leaving 16 bases between them. The CDR3 runs 16 residues. Germline CDR1 SGHRS, CDR2 YFSETQ. CDR3 sequence (DNA): TGCGCCAGCAGCTTGGCCGGCAGGGGTTCGGGAGAGACCCAGTACTTC. It encodes CASSLAGRGSGETQYF.

There are many counts of this clonotype. The chain has TRBV10-3 and TRBJ2-7, with 7 bases fitting TRBD1. The V segment lost 5 bases and the J segment 2 bases; nucleotides outside the gene matches: 6. The germline gives CDR1 ENHRY, CDR2 SYGVKD. There are 14 residues in the CDR3. The CDR3 bases are TGTGCCATCAGTAATGACAGGGTCCCCTACGAGCAGTACGTC. Protein product: CAISNDRVPYEQYV.

A few counts support this clonotype. This chain connects TRBV5-6 to TRBJ2-3; D gene unclear. The CDR3 has 13 amino acids. CDR1 and CDR2 from the germline V gene are SGHDT and YYEEEE. Trimming took 0 bases from V and 3 from J, leaving 5 bases between them. CDR3 region: CASSLVTTDTQYF. CDR3 sequence (DNA): TGTGCCAGCAGCTTGGTTACGACAGATACGCAGTATTTT.

This clonotype was seen a few times. This chain uses TRBV5-1 with TRBJ2-5; D uncertain. The length of the CDR3 is 13 residues. Deletions cut 2 bases from V and 5 bases from J, with 10 bases between. Germline V CDR1 and CDR2: SGHRS, YFSETQ. This CDR3 is CASSLGDLETQYF. For the CDR3, the DNA is TGCGCCAGCAGCTTAGGAGATTTGGAGACCCAGTACTTC. The entire variable domain, with the rest obtained from reference TRBV5-1 and TRBJ2-5, is as follows: KAGVTQTPRYLIKTRGQQVTLSCSPISGHRSVSWYQQTPGQGLQFLFEYFSETQRNKGNFPGRFSGRQFSNSRSEMNVSTLELGDSALYLCASSLGDLETQYFGPGTRLLVL.

This clonotype was counted only a few times. The chain employs TRBV5-1 and TRBJ1-1, with D maybe TRBD1 (6 bases). Germline-derived CDR1 and CDR2 are SGHRS and YFSETQ. Trimming stripped 0 bases from V and 4 bases from J, with 13 bases between. This CDR3 has 15 amino acids. CDR3 in DNA: TGCGCCAGCAGCTTGGGGGGGGGCGCGACCACTGAAGCTTTCTTT. Its protein is CASSLGGGATTEAFF.

The table lists this clonotype with a few counts. This rearrangement joins TRBV20-1 to TRBJ2-5, with D possibly called TRBD1 or TRBD2 (6 bases each). The CDR3 runs to 15 residues. The V end was cut by 3 bases, the J end by 2 bases, with 16 bases between. Germline CDR1 reads DFQATT; CDR2 reads SNEGSKA (reference sequence). This CDR3 is CSASRPPGAQETQYF. As DNA, the CDR3 is TGCAGTGCTAGCCGACCGCCGGGGGCGCAAGAGACCCAGTACTTC.

The J gene is TRBJ1-2, the V gene TRBV28, with 9 bases aligning to TRBD1. The germline gives CDR1 MDHEN, CDR2 SYDVKM. CDR3 length: 15 amino acids. V gave up 3 bases and J gave up 5 bases; unmatched junction bases: 7. DNA for the CDR3: TGTGCCAGCAGTTTGGGCGGACAGGGGAGGTATGGCTACACCTTC. It translates to CASSLGGQGRYGYTF.

This chain links TRBV9 with TRBJ2-1; perhaps TRBD2 as D (5 bases). V was pared by 0 bases and J by 7 bases, with 14 bases between. The CDR3 is 15 residues long. CDR1 and CDR2 from the germline V gene are SGDLS and YYNGEE. The CDR3 is CASSVVGSHGNEQFF. CDR3 sequence (DNA): TGTGCCAGCAGCGTAGTGGGGAGCCACGGGAATGAGCAGTTCTTC.

The V and J genes are TRBV4-2 and TRBJ1-1; D gene ambiguous. From germline, CDR1 is LGHNA and CDR2 YNFKEQ. This CDR3 has 15 amino acids. Trimming shortened V by 1 base and J by 1 base, and 10 bases separated the two germline ends. DNA for the CDR3: TGTGCCAGCAGCCAAGTGGGTGGGAGGAACACTGAAGCTTTCTTT. Translated: CASSQVGGRNTEAFF.

The chain joins TRBV7-2 to TRBJ2-5; D may match TRBD1 or TRBD2 (6 bases each). The germline V gene has CDR1 SGHTA and CDR2 FQGNSA. Deletions cut 1 base from V and 4 bases from J, with 10 bases between. The CDR3 contains 14 residues. For the CDR3, the DNA is TGTGCCAGCAGCTTAGGGGGGGCCAGAGAGACCCAGTACTTC. Translated: CASSLGGARETQYF. The whole variable domain, remainder taken from reference TRBV7-2 and TRBJ2-5, is GAGVSQSPSNKVTEKGKDVELRCDPISGHTALYWYRQSLGQGLEFLIYFQGNSAPDKSGLPSDRFSAERTGGSVSTLTIQRTQQEDSAVYLCASSLGGARETQYFGPGTRLLVL.

The J gene is TRBJ2-1, the V gene TRBV5-1; maybe TRBD2 (7 bases). V shed 4 bases and J shed 4 bases, with 15 bases lying between them. This CDR3 contains 15 residues. Germline V lookup: CDR1 SGHRS, CDR2 YFSETQ. CDR3 DNA sequence: TGCGCCAGCAGCGATACAGGGAGGGGATACAATGAGCAGTTCTTC. This gives the protein CASSDTGRGYNEQFF.

V usage is TRBV6-2 or TRBV6-3 and J usage is TRBJ2-2; D possibly corresponds to TRBD2 (5 bases). V lost 2 bases and J lost 3, with 10 bases in between. The V gene's germline CDR1 is MNHEY and CDR2 SVGEGT. This CDR3 is built from 15 residues. The CDR3 reads CASSYLGDHTGELFF. In nucleotides, the CDR3 is TGTGCCAGCAGTTACCTGGGAGATCACACCGGGGAGCTGTTTTTT.